A selection of T cell receptor beta chains follows, all from one sample in a study of radiotherapy plus CTLA-4 blockade in lung cancer. This table comes from immunoSEQ multiplex PCR, and its TCRdb copy is limited to in-frame clones, with some not included. This sample has more than 40,000 clones; 80% to 85% occur once, and the top ten carry 2.5% to 3.5%. Sequencing was performed on peripheral blood, taken from a patient treated with radiotherapy plus ipilimumab. These receptors all come from a human donor with non-small cell lung cancer who had stable disease on radiotherapy plus ipilimumab. Both conserved end residues are part of each CDR3. The D gene is left open where the match is weak. Clone size is not always given. Where it is, it says once, few, many or a class for expanded clones.

>TRBV5-1|NA|NA|TRBJ2-2
TGCGCCAGCAGTGTCCCCGGGATAGGGACCGGGGAGCTGTTTTTT
CASSVPGIGTGELFF
>TRBV15|TRBD1|NA|TRBJ2-7
TGTGCCACCAGCAGAGAGGGACAGGGAAACTACGAGCAGTACTTC
CATSREGQGNYEQYF
>TRBV5-1|NA|NA|TRBJ1-1
TGCGCCAGCAGCTTTGTGGGCAGGGGAACTGAAGCTTTCTTT
CASSFVGRGTEAFF
>TRBV2|TRBD1|NA|TRBJ2-1
TGTGCCAGCAGGTTACAGGGGGCGTCCTACAATGAGCAGTTCTTC
CASRLQGASYNEQFF
>TRBV11-2|TRBD2|NA|TRBJ2-1
TGTGCCAGCAGATCTATAGCGGGAGTCCACAATGAGCAGTTCTTC
CASRSIAGVHNEQFF
>TRBV29-1|TRBD2|NA|TRBJ2-1
TGCAGCGTTGAAGGGACTAGCGGGGGGACCTTCGGGGAGCAGTTCTTC
CSVEGTSGGTFGEQFF
>TRBV28|TRBD2|NA|TRBJ2-7
TGTGCCAGCACGAGCGGGAGATACGAGCAGTACTTC
CASTSGRYEQYF
>TRBV19|TRBD2|large|TRBJ2-4
TGTGCCAGTAGTAAGGGACTAGCGGGAGGGGCGGTAAACATTCAGTACTTC
CASSKGLAGGAVNIQYF
>TRBV6-1|NA|NA|TRBJ2-7
TGTGCCAGCAGTCGGGACATCTACGAGCAGTACTTC
CASSRDIYEQYF
>TRBV2|NA|NA|TRBJ1-5
TGTGCCAGCTCCAGGGACACCAGCAATCAGCCCCAGCATTTT
CASSRDTSNQPQHF
>TRBV28|NA|few|TRBJ1-5
TGTGCCAGCAGCCCGGCGGGGAGCAATCAGCCCCAGCATTTT
CASSPAGSNQPQHF
>TRBV19|TRBD1|NA|TRBJ2-4
TGTGCCAGTAGTATTGGAGACAGGGGAAACATTCAGTACTTC
CASSIGDRGNIQYF
>TRBV27|TRBD1|NA|TRBJ2-5
TGTGCCAGCAGCTATAGGGGGCAATCACGAGGGGAGACCCAGTACTTC
CASSYRGQSRGETQYF
>TRBV13|NA|NA|TRBJ2-1
TGTGCCAGCAGCTTACGGATAGCAAGAGAGCAGTTCTTC
CASSLRIAREQFF
>TRBV10-3|NA|NA|TRBJ1-4
TGTGCCATCACGGGGGGCGAGAATGAAAAACTGTTTTTT
CAITGGENEKLFF
>TRBV5-4|TRBD1|NA|TRBJ1-2
TGTGCCAGCAGCTGGGGGACAGGGATCGGAGCTAACTATGGCTACACCTTC
CASSWGTGIGANYGYTF
>TRBV23-1|NA|NA|TRBJ2-7
TGCGCCAGCACCCCCCTTGTGGGGGCCCTAATCTACGAGCAGTACTTC
CASTPLVGALIYEQYF
>TRBV11-2|NA|NA|TRBJ2-7
TGTGCCAGCAGCGACAGGTTAACCTACGAGCAGTACTTC
CASSDRLTYEQYF
>TRBV2|NA|NA|TRBJ1-4
TGTGCCAGCTCACCGCTGGCGAGGACTAATGAAAAACTGTTTTTT
CASSPLARTNEKLFF
>TRBV5-1|NA|NA|TRBJ2-1
TGCGCCAGCAGCCGCACCCCTAGCAGCTACAATGAGCAGTTCTTC
CASSRTPSSYNEQFF
>TRBV7-8|TRBD2|few|TRBJ2-1
TGTGCCAGCAGCTTAGCGGGCGGGAGGCCCCCCAGCGAGCAGTTCTTC
CASSLAGGRPPSEQFF
>TRBV20-1|NA|few|TRBJ2-5
TGCAGTGCTAGACATCAAGAGACCCAGTACTTC
CSARHQETQYF
>TRBV5-4|NA|once|TRBJ1-4
TGTGCCAGCAGCTTGGGCGGACAGAAAAATGAAAAACTGTTTTTT
CASSLGGQKNEKLFF
>TRBV28|TRBD1|NA|TRBJ2-7
TGTGCCAGCAGTAATGGACAGGGGTGGGAGCAGTACTTC
CASSNGQGWEQYF
>TRBV18|TRBD2|NA|TRBJ2-2
TGTGCCAGCTCACCTCGGACTAGCGCCACAACCGGGGAGCTGTTTTTT
CASSPRTSATTGELFF
>TRBV4-1|NA|NA|TRBJ1-6
TGCGCCAGCAGCCAAGAGGGAACAGGCTCACCCCTCCACTTT
CASSQEGTGSPLHF
>TRBV2|NA|once|TRBJ2-2
TGTGCCAGCAGTGAAGAGTGGGGGCTTAGCGGGGAGCTGTTTTTT
CASSEEWGLSGELFF
>TRBV10-2|TRBD1|once|TRBJ1-1
TGCGCCAGCAGTGGAAGGGGGCGATCGGTTAACACTGAAGCTTTCTTT
CASSGRGRSVNTEAFF
>TRBV28|TRBD1|NA|TRBJ1-2
TGTGCCAGCAGGGGGGACAGGGGGCTCTATGGCTACACCTTC
CASRGDRGLYGYTF
>TRBV4-1|NA|NA|TRBJ2-7
TGCGCCAGCAGCCAAGTCTCAGGGTACCAAGGGCAGTACTTC
CASSQVSGYQGQYF
>TRBV10-3|TRBD2|NA|TRBJ2-5
TGTGCCATCAGTCAACTACTAGCGGGAGGGCAGGAGACCCAGTACTTC
CAISQLLAGGQETQYF
>TRBV7-8|NA|NA|TRBJ2-5
TGTGCCAGCAGCCACAGACTATTCCAAGAGACCCAGTACTTC
CASSHRLFQETQYF
>TRBV28|NA|NA|TRBJ1-1
TGTGCCAGCACCCTGACAGAGATGAACACTGAAGCTTTCTTT
CASTLTEMNTEAFF
>TRBV6-5|TRBD2|NA|TRBJ2-7
TGTGCCAGCAGCCTAGCGGGAGCCGACGAGCAGTACTTC
CASSLAGADEQYF
>TRBV30|NA|NA|TRBJ2-7
TGTGCCTGGAGTGGGATTGACTGGTACTCCTACGAGCAGTACTTC
CAWSGIDWYSYEQYF
>TRBV28|NA|NA|TRBJ2-7
TGTGCCAGCAGTGGGGCCTGGGAGGATTTCTACGAGCAGTACTTC
CASSGAWEDFYEQYF
>TRBV7-8|TRBD1|NA|TRBJ2-6
TGTGCCAGCAGCCGCGTCGTCGGACAGGGTTGGGCTGGGGCCAACGTCCTGACTTTC
CASSRVVGQGWAGANVLTF
>TRBV7-2|NA|NA|TRBJ1-1
TGTGCCAGCAGCCGGGCAGGGCCATCCGGGACTGAAGCTTTCTTT
CASSRAGPSGTEAFF
>TRBV4-2|NA|once|TRBJ2-1
TGTGCCAGCAGCCAAGTACAGGGTGAGCAGTTCTTC
CASSQVQGEQFF
>TRBV28|NA|few|TRBJ1-2
TGTGCCAGCACCGAGGTTAACTATGGCTACACCTTC
CASTEVNYGYTF